This TCR beta chain was recorded in a study of T cell clonality in common variable immunodeficiency. As for this clone: Coverage ceases 3 residues before the CDR3 finishes, and the germline J gene fills in the end.

Germline CDR1 and CDR2: DFQATT and SNEGSKA (reference sequence). This CDR3 is built from 12 residues. Trimming removed 8 bases from V and 3 bases from J; junction bases left unmatched: 7. The table came from immunoSEQ multiplex PCR; TCRdb's copy has only in-frame clones and leaves some out. The sample was found to contain some 64,000 clones, and every one recurs. Input material: peripheral blood mononuclear cells. The rearrangement joins TRBV20-1 to TRBJ2-7, with 7 bases aligning to TRBD1. This TCR derives from a person between 18 and 70 years old in good health. The sequenced CDR3 bases are TGCAGTTCGGGGACAGACTACTACGAG. Translating it yields CSSGTDYYE. The whole CDR3 protein reads CSSGTDYYEQYF.